Below, 24 T cell receptor beta chains from the same sample are listed, as sequenced in a study of cytotoxic CD8 clonotypes in ibrutinib-treated CLL (dated by TCRdb to the early 2020s). Library prep was done by the immunoSEQ multiplex PCR assay. The table was pulled from immuneACCESS by TCRdb, which kept in-frame rearrangements only. Such tables lose some clones; where checked, under half of the loss comes from unresolved V genes, and the rest has no known cause. A total of 110,000 or so clones appear in this sample, roughly 60% of them only once. The ten largest clonotypes hold about 40% of the sample. The time point label on this specimen signifies: roughly 25 months on ibrutinib. The source material was PBMCs, sampled after 24 months of ibrutinib treatment. All receptors derive from a human donor with chronic lymphocytic leukemia.

A single count supports this clone. The chain employs TRBV4-1 and TRBJ2-4, with 9 bases identical to TRBD2. Germline V gene data show CDR1 as MGHRA and CDR2 as YSYEKL. The CDR3 contains 17 residues. V lost 2 bases to trimming and J lost 0 bases; unmatched junction nucleotides: 5. The DNA for the CDR3 is TGCGCCAGCAGCCAAACTAGCGGGTCTTTAGCCAAAAACATTCAGTACTTC. Its translation: CASSQTSGSLAKNIQYF.

This chain connects TRBV25-1 to TRBJ2-1; 8 bases are a match to TRBD1. This CDR3 is 16 amino acids long. The germline CDR1 and CDR2 sequences are MGHDK and SYGVNS. Trimming removed 4 bases from V and 8 bases from J; junction bases left unmatched: 13. The CDR3 loop reads CASSALRGRGQDEQFF. For the CDR3, the DNA is TGTGCCAGCAGTGCGTTGCGTGGCAGGGGGCAGGATGAGCAGTTCTTC.

The chain joins TRBV5-6 to TRBJ2-7; 12 positions agree with TRBD2. The V and J ends lost 1 base and 2 bases, in that order; junction bases with no gene match: 4. There are 16 residues in the CDR3. Germline CDR1 is SGHDT and CDR2 is YYEEEE. The CDR3 sequence is CASSLTGLAGTYEQYF. The CDR3, as DNA: TGTGCCAGCAGCTTGACCGGACTAGCGGGAACCTACGAGCAGTACTTC.

The chain is built from TRBV9 and TRBJ2-1, with D uncertain. V was cut by 4 bases and J by 10 bases, with 9 bases left in between. The CDR3 totals 11 residues. Germline V gene lookup returns CDR1 SGDLS and CDR2 YYNGEE. In DNA form, the CDR3 reads TGTGCCAGCAGCTCCGACACAGAGCAGTTCTTC. It is translated as CASSSDTEQFF.

The genes are TRBV5-1 and TRBJ1-1; the D gene is possibly TRBD1 (5 bases). The V and J ends lost 0 bases and 7 bases respectively, with 16 bases between them. CDR1 is SGHRS, CDR2 YFSETQ, per germline. The CDR3 has 15 amino acids. Here the CDR3 DNA reads TGCGCCAGCAGCTTGGCCTGGGCAGGGAGCGGTGAAGCTTTCTTT. It specifies CASSLAWAGSGEAFF.

This clone was counted at least ten times. This rearrangement joins TRBV6-6 to TRBJ2-3, with D hard to call. V was trimmed by 11 bases and J by 5 bases, leaving 14 bases between them. The CDR3 is made up of 12 amino acids. CDR1 MNHNY and CDR2 SVGAGI come from the germline V gene (reference sequence). CDR3 residues: CAASLLGDTQYF. The CDR3 coding sequence is TGTGCCGCCTCCCTTCTGGGAGATACGCAGTATTTT.

Concerning this clone: The same CDR3 can be traced to other DNA sequences in this sample. This chain's CDR3 is CASSLAGSSGNTIYF. In DNA, the CDR3 is TGTGCCAGCAGCTTAGCAGGGTCTAGTGGAAACACCATATATTTT. The chain has TRBV7-2 and TRBJ1-3; D is unresolved. Germline CDR1 SGHTA, CDR2 FQGNSA. The CDR3 loop spans 15 amino acids. V was trimmed by 0 bases and J by 3 bases, leaving 9 bases between them.

The chain carries TRBV6-6 and TRBJ2-2; D is possibly TRBD2 (5 bases). The CDR3 spans 15 residues. Germline lookup yields CDR1 MNHNY and CDR2 SVGAGI (reference sequence). The V and J ends lost 5 bases and 1 base respectively, with 11 bases between them. The CDR3 reads CASSRPGVNTGELFF. The CDR3 bases are TGTGCCAGCAGTCGACCCGGGGTGAACACCGGGGAGCTGTTTTTT.

This clone came up a few times. This chain links TRBV5-4 with TRBJ1-5; possibly TRBD1 for D (5 bases). The CDR3 is 15 residues long. Germline V CDR1 and CDR2: SGHNT, YYREEE (reference sequence). V was trimmed by 3 bases and J by 1 base, leaving 11 bases between them. CDR3 sequence reads: CASSYLGRSNQPQHF. CDR3 bases: TGTGCCAGCAGCTACCTGGGACGGAGCAATCAGCCCCAGCATTTT. Combining the CDR3 with reference TRBV5-4 and TRBJ1-5 gives the whole variable domain ETGVTQSPTHLIKTRGQQVTLRCSSQSGHNTVSWYQQALGQGPQFIFQYYREEENGRGNFPPRFSGLQFPNYSSELNVNALELDDSALYLCASSYLGRSNQPQHFGDGTRLSIL.

At least ten counts were recorded for this clone. The chain has TRBV4-2 and TRBJ2-2; 10 bases match TRBD1. Germline V gene data show CDR1 as LGHNA and CDR2 as YNFKEQ. J lost 5 bases, V lost 8 bases, and 11 bases had no gene match. The CDR3 length is 16 residues. Here the CDR3 DNA reads TGTGCCAGCGGGCGGAACCGGGACAGGGGAACCGGGGAGCTGTTTTTT. It specifies CASGRNRDRGTGELFF.

The CDR3 sequence: CASSSPTNEKLFF. Written as DNA, the CDR3 is TGCGCCAGCAGTTCGCCTACTAATGAAAAACTGTTTTTT. The chain employs TRBV10-2 and TRBJ1-4; D not certain. Germline loops: CDR1 WSHSY, CDR2 SAAADI. V was trimmed by 5 bases and J by 2 bases, leaving 6 bases between them. The CDR3 has 13 amino acids.

The chain joins TRBV25-1 to TRBJ2-7, with D maybe TRBD2 (7 bases). The CDR3 spans 16 residues. Per the germline V gene, CDR1 is MGHDK and CDR2 is SYGVNS. The germline V and J ends were trimmed by 4 bases and 0 bases, with 16 bases remaining between them. The CDR3 sequence is CASSGLTGGDSYEQYF. CDR3 in DNA: TGTGCCAGCAGTGGCCTGACGGGGGGCGACTCCTACGAGCAGTACTTC.

The chain recombines TRBV14 with TRBJ2-6; D remains ambiguous. CDR1 is SGHDN, CDR2 FVKESK, per germline. There are 17 residues in the CDR3. Trimming took 0 bases from V and 0 from J, leaving 9 bases between them. The CDR3 sequence is CASSQDRSISGANVLTF. The CDR3 bases are TGTGCCAGCAGCCAAGATAGATCCATCTCTGGGGCCAACGTCCTGACTTTC. The full variable domain, in which reference TRBV14 and TRBJ2-6 provide the parts outside the CDR3, is EAGVTQFPSHSVIEKGQTVTLRCDPISGHDNLYWYRRVMGKEIKFLLHFVKESKQDESGMPNNRFLAERTGGTYSTLKVQPAELEDSGVYFCASSQDRSISGANVLTFGAGSRLTVL.

On this clone: The sample contains more than one DNA sequence encoding this CDR3. CDR3 sequence (DNA): TGTGCCAGCAGTCTGGATCCTGGGGGCACTGAAGCTTTCTTT. Its translation is CASSLDPGGTEAFF. The chain recombines TRBV28 with TRBJ1-1, with TRBD1 as a possible D gene (5 bases). Germline CDR1 is MDHEN and CDR2 is SYDVKM. This CDR3 is built from 14 residues. V lost 5 bases to trimming and J lost 4 bases, with 14 bases between them.

This clone was found a few times. The CDR3: CASSLTGGRVQPQHF. As DNA, the CDR3 is TGTGCCAGCAGTCTTACAGGGGGACGTGTCCAGCCCCAGCATTTT. The rearrangement uses TRBV28 and TRBJ1-5; TRBD1 agrees at 8 bases. Germline CDR1 MDHEN, CDR2 SYDVKM. The CDR3 has 15 residues. J lost 7 bases, V lost 5 bases, and 10 bases had no gene match.

This clone has at least ten counts. J is TRBJ1-2 and V is TRBV5-6; TRBD1 agrees at 12 bases. V shed 4 bases and J 5 bases; nucleotides not matched to a gene: 9. The CDR3 runs to 16 residues. The germline V gene encodes CDR1 SGHDT and CDR2 YYEEEE. CDR3 bases: TGTGCCAGCAGCCCGTCCGGGACAGGGGGCGGATATGGCTACACCTTC. It codes for CASSPSGTGGGYGYTF.

This clone was seen a few times. The chain couples TRBV7-8 to TRBJ2-7; maybe TRBD1 (6 bases). V was cut by 5 bases and J by 7 bases, with 18 bases left in between. The V gene's germline CDR1 is SGHVS and CDR2 FQNEAQ. The CDR3 is 14 amino acids. CDR3 nucleotides: TGTGCCAGCAGCGGCTATAGGGGGAAGCTAGAGCAGTACTTC. Translated: CASSGYRGKLEQYF.

This chain uses TRBV7-2 with TRBJ2-3; 9 bases map to TRBD2. CDR1 and CDR2 from the germline V gene are SGHTA and FQGNSA. CDR3 length: 15 residues. V lost 4 bases to trimming and J lost 5 bases; unmatched junction nucleotides: 7. Written as DNA, the CDR3 is TGTGCCAGCAGCTCGAGTAGCGGGGGTAGAGATACGCAGTATTTT. This translates into CASSSSSGGRDTQYF.

The genes are TRBV5-6 and TRBJ2-7; D uncertain. This CDR3 is built from 12 residues. The germline V gene has CDR1 SGHDT and CDR2 YYEEEE. The ends were cut back, 1 base at V and 11 bases at J, with 13 bases in the middle. The CDR3 DNA follows: TGTGCCAGCAGCTTGAGCAAATCGTGGGAGTACTTC. It is translated as CASSLSKSWEYF. The full variable domain, its missing parts supplied by reference TRBV5-6 and TRBJ2-7, is DAGVTQSPTHLIKTRGQQVTLRCSPKSGHDTVSWYQQALGQGPQFIFQYYEEEERQRGNFPDRFSGHQFPNYSSELNVNALLLGDSALYLCASSLSKSWEYFGPGTRLTVT.

This clone was detected a few times. The chain uses TRBV5-6 and TRBJ1-2; no clear D. The CDR3 loop spans 15 amino acids. Between the trimmed V and J ends, which lost 0 bases and 4 bases, there was a span of 13 bases. Per the germline V gene, CDR1 is SGHDT and CDR2 is YYEEEE. CDR3 coding DNA: TGTGCCAGCAGCTTGGAGTTAGGAGAGGTCTATGGCTACACCTTC. Its translation is CASSLELGEVYGYTF.

This clone was found a few times. The V gene is TRBV7-6, the J gene TRBJ2-3, with no clear D. The CDR3 is 15 residues long. Between the trimmed V and J ends, which lost 0 bases and 5 bases, there was a span of 12 bases. The germline V gene encodes CDR1 SGHVS and CDR2 FNYEAQ. The CDR3 region is CASSLAPVKKDTQYF. DNA of the CDR3: TGTGCCAGCAGCTTAGCCCCCGTGAAGAAAGATACGCAGTATTTT.

The V and J genes are TRBV7-3 and TRBJ1-5; no clear D gene. V was clipped by 2 bases and J by 0 bases, with 11 bases between them. The CDR3 covers 16 residues. Germline V gives CDR1 SGHTA, CDR2 FQGTGA. DNA of the CDR3: TGTGCCAGCAGCTTAGTTACAGAGGGTAGCAATCAGCCCCAGCATTTT. This codes for CASSLVTEGSNQPQHF.

V usage is TRBV28 and J usage is TRBJ2-5, with TRBD1 matching over 8 bases. There are 15 residues in the CDR3. The trim removed 2 bases at V and 4 bases at J, leaving 6 bases unmatched. Per germline, CDR1 MDHEN and CDR2 SYDVKM. The CDR3 region has the DNA TGTGCCAGCAGTTTAAACAGGGGGTATGGAGAGACCCAGTACTTC. Encoded protein: CASSLNRGYGETQYF.

The CDR3 sequence is CASSFREGPSYEQYF. The CDR3, as DNA: TGCGCCAGCAGCTTCCGGGAGGGACCCTCCTACGAGCAGTACTTC. The chain couples TRBV5-1 to TRBJ2-7; TRBD2 matches 8 bases. This CDR3 spans 15 amino acids. In germline, CDR1 is SGHRS, CDR2 YFSETQ. The J segment lost 0 bases and the V segment lost 2 bases, leaving 4 bases of the junction unmatched.